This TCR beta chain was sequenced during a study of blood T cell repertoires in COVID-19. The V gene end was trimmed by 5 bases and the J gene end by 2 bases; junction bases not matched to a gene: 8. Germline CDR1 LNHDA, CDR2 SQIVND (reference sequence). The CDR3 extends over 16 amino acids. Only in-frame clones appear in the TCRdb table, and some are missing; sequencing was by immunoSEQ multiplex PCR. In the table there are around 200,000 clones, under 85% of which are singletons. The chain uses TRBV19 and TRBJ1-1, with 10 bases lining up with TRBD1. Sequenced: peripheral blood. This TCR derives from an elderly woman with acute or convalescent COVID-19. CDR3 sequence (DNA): TGTGCCAGTAGTCCGAGACAGGGGGCGGGAAACACTGAAGCTTTCTTT. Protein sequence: CASSPRQGAGNTEAFF.